The rows below give T cell receptor beta chains drawn from one sample of a study of human T cells and chemical hapten exposure. TCRdb re-analysed the RACE reads in MiXCR, keeping a single row per CDR3 protein. Of 350,000 to 450,000 distinct CDR3 sequences detected, about 5.1% appear once; the ten largest clones hold approximately 2.4%. Specimen: whole blood, collected in connection with sensitization to the hapten diphenylcyclopropenone (DPC). The origin of the receptors is a woman aged 50 to 60 with alopecia areata. Some clones in this sample may be carry-over from other donors' samples. Both conserved end residues are part of each CDR3. A D gene is named only where the DNA matches it firmly. Expanded clones get a size class; other rows say once, few or many, or leave the size out.

>TRBV29-1|TRBJ2-3|few|-
TGCAGCGTGGCCGGGCAGATCCTCACAGATACGCAGTATTTT
CSVAGQILTDTQYF
>TRBV7-2|TRBJ2-1|many|-
TGTGCCAGCAGCCCTAATGCGGGGGCGGAGGGTGAGCAGTTCTTC
CASSPNAGAEGEQFF
>TRBV10-3|TRBJ1-6|-|TRBD1
TGTGCCATCAGTGAACCCGGGACAGGGAAGTCACCCCTCCACTTT
CAISEPGTGKSPLHF
>TRBV29-1|TRBJ1-3|many|-
TGCAGCGCCAGCGCGCGAAACACCATATATTTT
CSASARNTIYF
>TRBV7-8|TRBJ1-1|many|-
TGTGCCAGCAGCTTAGCGCAGAACACTGAAGCTTTCTTT
CASSLAQNTEAFF
>TRBV5-1|TRBJ1-2|few|TRBD1
TGCGCCAGCAGCTTGGGACAGGGAACCGTCATACGTGGCTACACCTTC
CASSLGQGTVIRGYTF
>TRBV9|TRBJ1-4|many|-
TGTGCCAGCAGCGGTCCTTTAACCGGTGAAAAACTGTTTTTT
CASSGPLTGEKLFF
>TRBV10-3|TRBJ2-2|many|TRBD2
TGTGCCATCAGTGGGACTAGCGGGAGCTCACTGGGAACCGGGGAGCTGTTTTTT
CAISGTSGSSLGTGELFF
>TRBV10-2|TRBJ2-3|few|TRBD2
TGCGCCAGCAGTGAGGGACTAGCGGGGGGGAATCCCCCGGTAGATACGCAGTATTTT
CASSEGLAGGNPPVDTQYF
>TRBV19|TRBJ2-7|-|-
TGTGCCAGCTCACACGGGGTCGGTTCCTACGAGCAGTACTTC
CASSHGVGSYEQYF
>TRBV12-3/TRBV12-4|TRBJ1-1|many|-
TGTGCCAGCAGCCAAGACAGAAGGACTGAAGCTTTCTTT
CASSQDRRTEAFF
>TRBV24-1|TRBJ1-2|-|TRBD1
TGTGCCACCCACCGACAGGGCAGCTATGGCTACACCTTC
CATHRQGSYGYTF
>TRBV7-2|TRBJ2-5|many|TRBD1
TGTGCCAGCAGCCCCCGAGGGGGCGAGACCCAGTACTTC
CASSPRGGETQYF
>TRBV9|TRBJ2-3|few|TRBD2
TGTGCCAGCAGCGTAGCCGGTAGCGGGGGGGTGGATACGCAGTATTTT
CASSVAGSGGVDTQYF
>TRBV7-6|TRBJ2-1|many|-
TGTGCCAGCAGCCCGTGGACAGACAAGGTCTACAATGAGCAGTTCTTC
CASSPWTDKVYNEQFF
>TRBV5-1|TRBJ2-2|many|-
TGCGCCAGCAGCTTAATGGGGACCGACACCGGGGAGCTGTTTTTT
CASSLMGTDTGELFF
>TRBV2|TRBJ2-7|-|TRBD2
TGTGCCAGCAGGGGATCCGTGGAGGGTTCGATAGCGGGAGACCAAGAGCAGTACTTC
CASRGSVEGSIAGDQEQYF
>TRBV7-2|TRBJ2-3|-|TRBD1
TGTGCCAGCAGCTTAGCGCTTGTCCTGGGGACAGTTGGAGATACGCAGTATTTT
CASSLALVLGTVGDTQYF
>TRBV5-1|TRBJ2-7|many|-
TGCGCCAGCAGCCCCTCGAGCCCAAACTACGAGCAGTACTTC
CASSPSSPNYEQYF
>TRBV5-4|TRBJ2-1|-|-
TGTGCCAGCAGTTCGAGGTTTGGTGAGCAGTTCTTC
CASSSRFGEQFF
>TRBV10-3|TRBJ2-3|many|-
TGTGCCATCAGTCCCCCTGAGGGGGATACGCAGTATTTT
CAISPPEGDTQYF
>TRBV10-3|TRBJ2-1|many|-
TGTGCCATTTCCTTAGCGGTGTCCCCCTACAATGAGCAGTTCTTC
CAISLAVSPYNEQFF
>TRBV9|TRBJ2-3|few|-
TGTGCCAGCAGCGTAGCGGGAGATATAACAGATACGCAGTATTTT
CASSVAGDITDTQYF
>TRBV11-2|TRBJ2-3|-|-
TGTGCCAGCAGCTTAAGATCCCCAGGGTTGACAGATACGCAGTATTTT
CASSLRSPGLTDTQYF
>TRBV27|TRBJ2-7|many|TRBD2
TGTGCCAGCGGGAGGGCAGGGCCCTACGAGCAGTACTTC
CASGRAGPYEQYF
>TRBV7-9|TRBJ1-2|-|-
TGTGCCAGCAGCCAAGGGACATCACACTATGGCTACACCTTC
CASSQGTSHYGYTF
>TRBV5-1|TRBJ1-4|-|-
TGCGCCAGCAGCGCCACGGGGGCGGCTACTGAAAAACTGTTTTTT
CASSATGAATEKLFF
>TRBV12-3/TRBV12-4|TRBJ2-3|few|TRBD2
TGTGCCAGCAGGTCCACTAGCGGGGGCACAGATACGCAGTATTTT
CASRSTSGGTDTQYF
>TRBV7-9|TRBJ1-1|few|-
TGTGCCAGCAGTTCACCGGGAGCCACTGAAGCTTTCTTT
CASSSPGATEAFF
>TRBV7-2|TRBJ1-2|few|-
TGTGCCAGCAGCTTCCCCGCCGCCCGGGGCTACACCTTC
CASSFPAARGYTF
>TRBV21-1|TRBJ2-7|many|-
TGTGCCAGCAGCAAACTTACAGACTACGAGCAGTACTTC
CASSKLTDYEQYF
>TRBV6-5|TRBJ1-5|-|-
TGTGCCAGCAGTTACTCTGGGAAAGGCAATCAGCCCCAGCATTTT
CASSYSGKGNQPQHF
>TRBV4-2|TRBJ2-7|many|-
TGTGCCAGCAGCCAGAGGGACGGGACCTACGAGCAGTACTTC
CASSQRDGTYEQYF
>TRBV4-3|TRBJ2-3|many|TRBD2
TGCGCCAGCAGCCAAGATGGGACGACGGGACTAGCCGTCACAGATACGCAGTATTTT
CASSQDGTTGLAVTDTQYF
>TRBV19|TRBJ1-6|-|-
TGTGCCAGTAGTCTCGGACAGAGGAATTCACCCCTCCACTTT
CASSLGQRNSPLHF
>TRBV9|TRBJ2-3|few|-
TGTGCCAGCAGCGTAGGCCAGCGGGTCCGCACAGATACGCAGTATTTT
CASSVGQRVRTDTQYF
>TRBV5-1|TRBJ2-7|many|TRBD2
TGCGCCAGCAGGTTTTCCCCTAGCGGGAGGGCCCATCAATCCGAGCAGTACTTC
CASRFSPSGRAHQSEQYF